The source of this T cell receptor beta chain is a study of blood T cells in healthy people across ages. The authors ran a second PCR of roughly 6 to 11 cycles using a sample-barcoded 5' primer and a J-beta primer mix. Each CDR3 protein gets one entry after TCRdb re-called the 5' RACE reads with MiXCR. The sample records over 1,300,000 distinct CDR3 sequences, around 59% being singletons. The V end lost 9 bases, the J end lost 0 bases, and 12 bases lay between the germline ends. Germline CDR1 and CDR2: SGHKS and YYEKEE (reference sequence). The CDR3 length is 13 residues. The rearrangement links TRBV5-5 to TRBJ1-2; D might be TRBD1 (5 bases). The specimen was blood. This sequence originates from a man between 18 and 35 years old in good health. The CDR3 protein is CATGTVANYGYTF. The CDR3 DNA is TGTGCCACTGGGACGGTTGCTAACTATGGCTACACCTTC.